This TCR beta chain was observed in a study of blood T cell repertoires in COVID-19. Whole-study context: Samples came from the United States, Italy and Spain, spanning acute and convalescent COVID-19. From T cells, B-cell-depleted T cells, or PBMCs came the material, which was cDNA or gDNA.

In the source study's methods: Estimated nucleated cell counts came from reference gene primer amplification. The method was immunoSEQ multiplex PCR; TCRdb's version includes in-frame clones alone and lacks a portion of them. For V, J and clone size, that table is used; D and trimming come from the DNA. This table holds around 96,000 clones, 90% to 95% found once. The TCR comes from a human donor with active COVID-19. The donor label of this sample is uncertain. The sample taken for sequencing was peripheral blood.

The CDR3 nucleotides are TGTGCCAGCAGCCAAAACCCAGGACAGGGCCCCGGTGGCTACACCTTC. This codes for CASSQNPGQGPGGYTF. This sequence joins TRBV3-1 (or the pseudogene TRBV3-2) and TRBJ1-2, with TRBD1 matching over 8 bases. CDR1 and CDR2 from the germline V gene are LGHDT and YNNKEL (reference sequence). J gave up 7 bases and V 2 bases, and 12 bases lay outside the gene matches. The CDR3 spans 16 residues.